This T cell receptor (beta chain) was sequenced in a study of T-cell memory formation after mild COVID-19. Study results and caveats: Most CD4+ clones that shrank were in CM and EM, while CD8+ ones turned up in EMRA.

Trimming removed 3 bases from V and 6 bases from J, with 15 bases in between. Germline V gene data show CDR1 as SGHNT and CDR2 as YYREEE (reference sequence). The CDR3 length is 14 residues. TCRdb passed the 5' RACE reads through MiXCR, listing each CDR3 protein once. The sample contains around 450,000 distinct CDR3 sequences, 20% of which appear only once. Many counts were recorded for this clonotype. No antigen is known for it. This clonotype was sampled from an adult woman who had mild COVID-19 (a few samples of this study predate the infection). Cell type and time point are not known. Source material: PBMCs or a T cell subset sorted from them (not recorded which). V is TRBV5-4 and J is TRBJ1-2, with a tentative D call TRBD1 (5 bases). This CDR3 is CASSSGQNVNGYTF. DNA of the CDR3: TGTGCCAGCAGCTCAGGACAAAACGTTAATGGCTACACCTTC. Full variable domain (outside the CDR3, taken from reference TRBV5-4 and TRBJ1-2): ETGVTQSPTHLIKTRGQQVTLRCSSQSGHNTVSWYQQALGQGPQFIFQYYREEENGRGNFPPRFSGLQFPNYSSELNVNALELDDSALYLCASSSGQNVNGYTFGSGTRLTVV.